These T cell receptor beta chains were read from a single sample in a study of PD-L1 blockade in urothelial cancer. Measured with immunoSEQ multiplex PCR; TCRdb has only the in-frame clones, and not every one. The table has fewer than 65,000 clones, around 88% seen once. The specimen comprised PBMCs, sampled around atezolizumab (anti-PD-L1) treatment. The receptors here all came from a woman aged 60-75 years with urothelial cancer. CDR3s include the opening cysteine and the closing phenylalanine or tryptophan. The order of the fields is V gene, J gene, clone size, CDR3 protein. Rows give clone size only sometimes, using once, few, many, or a class for an expanded clone.

TRBV5-4	TRBJ2-1	.	CASSLGGYNEQFF
TRBV11-3	TRBJ1-1	.	CASSLDTAGGKTEAFF
TRBV28	TRBJ2-1	.	CASSPQAGLTGGNEQFF
TRBV7-6	TRBJ2-5	.	CASSFSLWTGIQETQYF
TRBV18	TRBJ2-2	.	CASRREGPGELFF
TRBV6-1	TRBJ1-1	.	CASSDRANTEAFF
TRBV2	TRBJ1-1	.	CAALTTNTEAFF
TRBV7-9	TRBJ2-5	.	CASSAAGLTETQYF
TRBV10-1	TRBJ2-1	.	CASSILAGEGYNEQFF
TRBV2	TRBJ1-6	.	CASWGVPGSSYNSPLHF
TRBV19	TRBJ1-1	.	CASSTTWTANTEAFF
TRBV5-6	TRBJ2-1	.	CASSLRQRADRDLYNEQFF
TRBV5-6	TRBJ1-2	.	CASSLVFRGQGYTF
TRBV18	TRBJ2-1	.	CASSPTGLAGENEQFF
TRBV25-1	TRBJ1-4	.	CASSETVATNEKLFF
TRBV6-6	TRBJ1-2	.	CASGRGGYTF
TRBV18	TRBJ2-5	.	CASSRGRETQYF
TRBV21-1	TRBJ2-7	.	CASSKEERTRSPYEQYF
TRBV5-5	TRBJ2-7	.	CASSLLTGAGGYEQYF
TRBV5-6	TRBJ2-7	.	CASSLGGNYEQYF
TRBV18	TRBJ1-1	few	CASSPSRCEAFF
TRBV6-5	TRBJ2-2	.	CASSYSSTGGELFF
TRBV4-3	TRBJ1-3	.	CASSQETGSGNTIYF
TRBV2	TRBJ2-3	.	CASRALAGGVGGQYF